These T cell receptor beta chains were read from a single sample in a study of control samples from healthy donors and cancer patients. Profiling relied on immunoSEQ multiplex PCR, and the TCRdb table lists in-frame clones only, not all of them. The sample shows roughly 130,000 clones, just over 90% of them seen only once. Specimen: PBMCs. The receptors were sampled from a man in his fifties or sixties with head and neck cancer. CDR3s include the opening cysteine and the closing phenylalanine or tryptophan. Fields, in order: CDR3 protein, CDR3 DNA, J gene, D gene, clone size, V gene. The D gene is left open where the match is weak. Rows may omit the clone size; those that give it use once, few, many or a size class.

CDR3aa: CASSYDRVWKTQYF
CDR3nt: TGTGCCAGCAGTTACGACAGGGTCTGGAAGACCCAGTACTTC
j_gene: TRBJ2-5
d_gene: TRBD1
abundance: .
v_gene: TRBV6-2/TRBV6-3

CDR3aa: CAISESPSGGAGTGELFF
CDR3nt: TGTGCCATCAGTGAGTCTCCTAGCGGGGGGGCCGGCACCGGGGAGCTGTTTTTT
j_gene: TRBJ2-2
d_gene: TRBD2
abundance: .
v_gene: TRBV10-3

CDR3aa: CASSLGRETQYF
CDR3nt: TGTGCCAGCAGCTTGGGGAGGGAGACCCAGTACTTC
j_gene: TRBJ2-5
d_gene: .
abundance: .
v_gene: TRBV13

CDR3aa: CASSPGTANNEQFF
CDR3nt: TGCGCCAGCAGCCCCGGGACCGCGAACAATGAGCAGTTCTTC
j_gene: TRBJ2-1
d_gene: .
abundance: .
v_gene: TRBV5-1

CDR3aa: CASSNGTSGGADTQYF
CDR3nt: TGTGCCAGCAGTAACGGGACTAGCGGGGGGGCAGATACGCAGTATTTT
j_gene: TRBJ2-3
d_gene: TRBD2
abundance: .
v_gene: TRBV6-2/TRBV6-3

CDR3aa: CASSQRTGSGNYGYTF
CDR3nt: TGTGCCAGCAGCCAAAGGACCGGCTCGGGGAACTATGGCTACACCTTC
j_gene: TRBJ1-2
d_gene: .
abundance: .
v_gene: TRBV3-1/TRBV3-2

CDR3aa: CASSNYYGYTF
CDR3nt: TGTGCCAGCAGTAACTACTATGGCTACACCTTC
j_gene: TRBJ1-2
d_gene: .
abundance: once
v_gene: TRBV6-5

CDR3aa: CASSQGGATQYF
CDR3nt: TGCGCCAGCAGTCAGGGGGGGGCTACCCAGTACTTC
j_gene: TRBJ2-5
d_gene: .
abundance: .
v_gene: TRBV10-1

CDR3aa: CASSATGTYGYTF
CDR3nt: TGTGCCAGCAGCGCCACAGGGACCTATGGCTACACCTTC
j_gene: TRBJ1-2
d_gene: .
abundance: .
v_gene: TRBV9

CDR3aa: CASSRTGGSDTQYF
CDR3nt: TGTGCCAGCAGCCGAACGGGGGGTTCAGATACGCAGTATTTT
j_gene: TRBJ2-3
d_gene: TRBD2
abundance: .
v_gene: TRBV9

CDR3aa: CASSVGSGGTSSTDTQYF
CDR3nt: TGTGCCAGCAGCGTAGGATCAGGGGGCACCAGTAGCACAGATACGCAGTATTTT
j_gene: TRBJ2-3
d_gene: TRBD1
abundance: .
v_gene: TRBV9

CDR3aa: CASSIAGTGGAQETQYF
CDR3nt: TGCGCCAGCAGTATCGCCGGGACAGGGGGGGCTCAAGAGACCCAGTACTTC
j_gene: TRBJ2-5
d_gene: TRBD1
abundance: .
v_gene: TRBV5-1

CDR3aa: CARLPFGGRTDTQYF
CDR3nt: TGTGCCAGGCTACCCTTTGGGGGCCGTACAGATACGCAGTATTTT
j_gene: TRBJ2-3
d_gene: .
abundance: .
v_gene: TRBV5-4

CDR3aa: CASSSPPSGTIYF
CDR3nt: TGTGCCAGTAGTTCCCCACCATCGGGCACCATATATTTT
j_gene: TRBJ1-3
d_gene: .
abundance: .
v_gene: TRBV19